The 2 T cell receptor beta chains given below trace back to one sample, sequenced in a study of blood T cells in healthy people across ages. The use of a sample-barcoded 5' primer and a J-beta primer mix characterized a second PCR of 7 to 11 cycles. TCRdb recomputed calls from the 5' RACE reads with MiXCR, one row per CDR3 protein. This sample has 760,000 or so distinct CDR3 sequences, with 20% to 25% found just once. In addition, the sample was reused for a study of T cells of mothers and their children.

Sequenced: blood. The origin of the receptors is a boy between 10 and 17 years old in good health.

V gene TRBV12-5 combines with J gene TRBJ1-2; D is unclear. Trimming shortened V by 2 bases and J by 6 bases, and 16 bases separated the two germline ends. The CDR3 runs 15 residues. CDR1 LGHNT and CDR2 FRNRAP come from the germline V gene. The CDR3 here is CASGLPRRPPDGYTF. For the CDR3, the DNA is TGTGCTAGTGGTTTGCCACGGAGGCCTCCGGATGGCTACACCTTC.

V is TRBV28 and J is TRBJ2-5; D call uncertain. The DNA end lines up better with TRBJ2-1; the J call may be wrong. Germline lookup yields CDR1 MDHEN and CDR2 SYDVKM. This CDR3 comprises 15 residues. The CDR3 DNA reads TGTGCCAGCAGCCCCACGGCGGCGCCATACAATGAGCAGTTCTTC. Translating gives CASSPTAAPYNEQFF.